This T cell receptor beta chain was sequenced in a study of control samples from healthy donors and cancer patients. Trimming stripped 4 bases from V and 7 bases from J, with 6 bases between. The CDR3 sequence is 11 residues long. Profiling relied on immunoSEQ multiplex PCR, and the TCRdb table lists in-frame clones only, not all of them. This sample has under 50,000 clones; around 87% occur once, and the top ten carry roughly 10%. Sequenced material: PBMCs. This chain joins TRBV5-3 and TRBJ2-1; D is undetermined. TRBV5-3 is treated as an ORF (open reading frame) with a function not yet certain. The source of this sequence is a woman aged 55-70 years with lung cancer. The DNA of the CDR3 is TGTGCCAGAAGCCTCCGAAATGAGCAGTTCTTC. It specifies CARSLRNEQFF.